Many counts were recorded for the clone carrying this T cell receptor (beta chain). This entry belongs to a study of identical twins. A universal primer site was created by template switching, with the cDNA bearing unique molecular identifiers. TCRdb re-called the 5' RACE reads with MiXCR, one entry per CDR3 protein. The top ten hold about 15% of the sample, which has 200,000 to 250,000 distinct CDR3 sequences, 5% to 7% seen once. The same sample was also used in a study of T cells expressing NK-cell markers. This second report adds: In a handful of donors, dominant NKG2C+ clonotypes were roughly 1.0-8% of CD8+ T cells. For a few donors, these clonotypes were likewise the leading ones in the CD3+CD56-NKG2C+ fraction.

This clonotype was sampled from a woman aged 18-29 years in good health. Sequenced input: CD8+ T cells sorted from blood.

As DNA, the CDR3 is TGCAGCGTTGAAGATCTGAACAGCAACGAGCAGTACTTC. It codes for CSVEDLNSNEQYF. The genes are TRBV29-1 and TRBJ2-7; D is undetermined. V lost 0 bases and J lost 5, with 11 bases in between. CDR1 and CDR2 (germline): SQVTM, ANQGSEA. CDR3 length: 13 residues.